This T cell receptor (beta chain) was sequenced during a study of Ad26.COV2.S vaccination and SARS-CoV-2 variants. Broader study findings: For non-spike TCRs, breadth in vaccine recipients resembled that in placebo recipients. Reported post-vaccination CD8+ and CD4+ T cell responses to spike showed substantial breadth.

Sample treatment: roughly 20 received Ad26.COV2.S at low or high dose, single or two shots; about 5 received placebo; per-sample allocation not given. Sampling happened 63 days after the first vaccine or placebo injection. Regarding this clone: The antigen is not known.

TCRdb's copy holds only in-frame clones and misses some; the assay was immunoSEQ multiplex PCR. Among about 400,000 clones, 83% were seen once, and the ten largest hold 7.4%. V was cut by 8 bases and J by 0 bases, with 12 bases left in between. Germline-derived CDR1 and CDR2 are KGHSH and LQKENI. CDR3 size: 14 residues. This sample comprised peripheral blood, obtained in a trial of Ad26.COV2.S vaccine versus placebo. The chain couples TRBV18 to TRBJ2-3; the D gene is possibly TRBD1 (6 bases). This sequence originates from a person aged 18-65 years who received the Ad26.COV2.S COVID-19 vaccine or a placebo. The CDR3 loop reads CASPKRGSTDTQYF. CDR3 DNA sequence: TGTGCCAGCCCAAAGAGGGGGAGCACAGATACGCAGTATTTT.